A selection of T cell receptor beta chains follows, all from one sample in a study of OX40 agonist ivuxolimab in advanced cancers. Sequencing used immunoSEQ multiplex PCR; TCRdb keeps in-frame clones, though not all of them. The sample has 69,000 or so clones; more than 80% are singletons. This sample comprised CD4+ or CD8+ T cells sorted from blood, obtained in a trial of the OX40 agonist ivuxolimab. Receptor source: an adult with an advanced solid tumor such as melanoma, head and neck, liver or kidney cancer. The CDR3 runs from the conserved cysteine through the conserved F or W. The D gene is left open where the match is weak. Clone sizes are given selectively: once, few, many, or a class where the clone is expanded.

d_call: NA; v_call: TRBV4-3; j_call: TRBJ1-2; clone_size: once; cdr3_nt: TGCGCCAGCAGCCAAGATCGTATGGGGCTTAACTATGGCTACACCTTC; cdr3_aa: CASSQDRMGLNYGYTF
d_call: TRBD2; v_call: TRBV9; j_call: TRBJ2-3; clone_size: NA; cdr3_nt: TGTGCCAGCAGCCCCCCGGCTAGCGGGAGGGTAACAGATACGCAGTATTTT; cdr3_aa: CASSPPASGRVTDTQYF
d_call: NA; v_call: TRBV27; j_call: TRBJ2-6; clone_size: NA; cdr3_nt: TGTGCCAGCAGTTTTCTAGGGGGAGCCAACGTCCTGACTTTC; cdr3_aa: CASSFLGGANVLTF
d_call: NA; v_call: TRBV28; j_call: TRBJ1-5; clone_size: NA; cdr3_nt: TGTGCCAGCAGTTTTGGGAGCAATCAGCCCCAGCATTTT; cdr3_aa: CASSFGSNQPQHF
d_call: TRBD1; v_call: TRBV4-3; j_call: TRBJ1-6; clone_size: NA; cdr3_nt: TGCGCCAGCAGCCATGAAGACAGGGGAGGTTCACCCCTCCACTTT; cdr3_aa: CASSHEDRGGSPLHF
d_call: NA; v_call: TRBV6-5; j_call: TRBJ2-7; clone_size: NA; cdr3_nt: TGTGCCAGCGGGCAGGTGTCCTACGAGCAGTACTTC; cdr3_aa: CASGQVSYEQYF
d_call: NA; v_call: TRBV7-9; j_call: TRBJ1-1; clone_size: NA; cdr3_nt: TGTGCCAGCAGCTTAGAAGGGTCAGGCACTGAAGCTTTCTTT; cdr3_aa: CASSLEGSGTEAFF
d_call: NA; v_call: TRBV7-9; j_call: TRBJ1-2; clone_size: NA; cdr3_nt: TGTGCCAGCGCGAATGCTCGGGACGGAACTAACTATGGCTACACCTTC; cdr3_aa: CASANARDGTNYGYTF
d_call: TRBD2; v_call: TRBV4-2; j_call: TRBJ2-1; clone_size: NA; cdr3_nt: TGTGCCAGCAGCCATCGCGGGGGGGCCTCCTACAATGAGCAGTTCTTC; cdr3_aa: CASSHRGGASYNEQFF
d_call: NA; v_call: TRBV19; j_call: TRBJ1-5; clone_size: NA; cdr3_nt: TGTGCCAGTAGTTATACGGTAATCAGGGATCAGCCCCAGCATTTT; cdr3_aa: CASSYTVIRDQPQHF
d_call: NA; v_call: TRBV7-9; j_call: TRBJ2-3; clone_size: NA; cdr3_nt: TGTGCCAGCAGCTTACCCCTCACAGATACGCAGTATTTT; cdr3_aa: CASSLPLTDTQYF
d_call: TRBD1; v_call: TRBV27; j_call: TRBJ1-2; clone_size: NA; cdr3_nt: TGTGCCAGCAGTTTACTGGGACAGGGACCGTATGGCTACACCTTC; cdr3_aa: CASSLLGQGPYGYTF
d_call: NA; v_call: TRBV6-5; j_call: TRBJ2-1; clone_size: NA; cdr3_nt: TGTGCCAGCAGCCTCAGTGGGGGAGTAAGTGATGAGCAGTTCTTC; cdr3_aa: CASSLSGGVSDEQFF
d_call: NA; v_call: TRBV7-6; j_call: TRBJ2-1; clone_size: NA; cdr3_nt: TGTGCCAGCAGCTTAGGACAGACGAATGAGCAGTTCTTC; cdr3_aa: CASSLGQTNEQFF
d_call: NA; v_call: TRBV9; j_call: TRBJ1-2; clone_size: NA; cdr3_nt: TGTGCCAGCAGCCCAACAGGGTCCTATGGCTACACCTTC; cdr3_aa: CASSPTGSYGYTF
d_call: NA; v_call: TRBV14; j_call: TRBJ1-1; clone_size: few; cdr3_nt: TGTGCCAGCAGCCAAGAGATAGTCATTGGGTGGAATGAAGCTTTCTTT; cdr3_aa: CASSQEIVIGWNEAFF
d_call: NA; v_call: TRBV6-6; j_call: TRBJ1-5; clone_size: once; cdr3_nt: TGTGCCAGCAGCGAGGACAGCCCCCAGCATTTT; cdr3_aa: CASSEDSPQHF
d_call: NA; v_call: TRBV19; j_call: TRBJ2-1; clone_size: NA; cdr3_nt: TGTGCCAGTAGTATAATGGGCTGGAAGAACAATGAGCAGTTCTTC; cdr3_aa: CASSIMGWKNNEQFF
d_call: TRBD2; v_call: TRBV10-3; j_call: TRBJ2-3; clone_size: NA; cdr3_nt: TGTGCCATCAGGGCTAGCGGGAGGGCGGATACGCAGTATTTT; cdr3_aa: CAIRASGRADTQYF
d_call: TRBD1; v_call: TRBV13; j_call: TRBJ2-3; clone_size: NA; cdr3_nt: TGTGCCAGCAGCCCCACCAGGGGGCGCACAGATACGCAGTATTTT; cdr3_aa: CASSPTRGRTDTQYF
d_call: NA; v_call: TRBV21-1; j_call: TRBJ2-7; clone_size: NA; cdr3_nt: TGTGCCAGCAAAGTAAACAGTATCTACGAGCAGTACTTC; cdr3_aa: CASKVNSIYEQYF
d_call: NA; v_call: TRBV7-8; j_call: TRBJ2-3; clone_size: NA; cdr3_nt: TGTGCCAGCAGCTCCGATCCCGCGGAGTCCCATTCAGCAGATACGCAGTATTTT; cdr3_aa: CASSSDPAESHSADTQYF
d_call: NA; v_call: TRBV6-6; j_call: TRBJ2-2; clone_size: NA; cdr3_nt: TGTGCCTCACACAAGGCGGCGAACACCGGGGAGCTGTTTTTT; cdr3_aa: CASHKAANTGELFF
d_call: NA; v_call: TRBV10-3; j_call: TRBJ1-1; clone_size: NA; cdr3_nt: TGTGCCATCAGTGAGGTTGCGAACGGTTGGATGAACACTGAAGCTTTCTTT; cdr3_aa: CAISEVANGWMNTEAFF
d_call: NA; v_call: TRBV7-2; j_call: TRBJ2-7; clone_size: NA; cdr3_nt: TGTGCCAGCAGCGTACCTGGGTACCCCTACGAGCAGTACTTC; cdr3_aa: CASSVPGYPYEQYF
d_call: NA; v_call: TRBV29-1; j_call: TRBJ2-5; clone_size: once; cdr3_nt: TGCAGCGTTGAAAAACAAGAGACAAGGGAGACCCAGTACTTC; cdr3_aa: CSVEKQETRETQYF
d_call: NA; v_call: TRBV6-5; j_call: TRBJ1-1; clone_size: NA; cdr3_nt: TGTGCCAGCATGAACGACCCCCATCGGGCTGAAGCTTTCTTT; cdr3_aa: CASMNDPHRAEAFF
d_call: TRBD2; v_call: TRBV7-9; j_call: TRBJ2-7; clone_size: NA; cdr3_nt: TGTGCCAGCAGCCTTACTAGCGGGAACGAGCAGTACTTC; cdr3_aa: CASSLTSGNEQYF
d_call: NA; v_call: TRBV7-6; j_call: TRBJ2-3; clone_size: NA; cdr3_nt: TGTGCCAGCAGCTTAGCGCCTCTAGCGAGTAGCACAGATACGCAGTATTTT; cdr3_aa: CASSLAPLASSTDTQYF
d_call: TRBD1; v_call: TRBV11-2; j_call: TRBJ2-3; clone_size: NA; cdr3_nt: TGTGCCAGCAGCGATACAGGGGGTAGGTTAGATACGCAGTATTTT; cdr3_aa: CASSDTGGRLDTQYF
d_call: TRBD2; v_call: TRBV13; j_call: TRBJ2-1; clone_size: NA; cdr3_nt: TGTGCCAGCAGCCCCGGGACTAGCACGGCCTACAATGAGCAGTTCTTC; cdr3_aa: CASSPGTSTAYNEQFF
d_call: TRBD1; v_call: TRBV7-7; j_call: TRBJ2-7; clone_size: NA; cdr3_nt: TGTGCTAGCAGCTTAAAACAGGGGGCCGTCGAGCAGTACTTC; cdr3_aa: CASSLKQGAVEQYF
d_call: TRBD1; v_call: TRBV27; j_call: TRBJ1-1; clone_size: NA; cdr3_nt: TGTGCCAGCAGTTTAGCACAGGGGGTAACCACTGAAGCTTTCTTT; cdr3_aa: CASSLAQGVTTEAFF
d_call: NA; v_call: TRBV6-5; j_call: TRBJ1-1; clone_size: once; cdr3_nt: TGTGCCAGCAGTTATTCGGTGAACACTGAAGCTTTCTTT; cdr3_aa: CASSYSVNTEAFF
d_call: NA; v_call: TRBV30; j_call: TRBJ1-5; clone_size: NA; cdr3_nt: TGTGCCTGGAGTACCAGAGGCCCTGGCAATCAGCCCCAGCATTTT; cdr3_aa: CAWSTRGPGNQPQHF
d_call: NA; v_call: TRBV30; j_call: TRBJ1-2; clone_size: NA; cdr3_nt: TGTGCCTGGAGTGTATCCCGGGGCCCCTATGGCTACACCTTC; cdr3_aa: CAWSVSRGPYGYTF
d_call: NA; v_call: TRBV7-9; j_call: TRBJ2-7; clone_size: NA; cdr3_nt: TGTGCCAGCAGCTCAAACCGGGACATCCAGAGCTCCTACGAGCAGTACTTC; cdr3_aa: CASSSNRDIQSSYEQYF
d_call: TRBD1; v_call: TRBV9; j_call: TRBJ1-4; clone_size: NA; cdr3_nt: TGTGCCAGCAGCGTAGGGACAGGGGGCATCGTTGAAAAACTGTTTTTT; cdr3_aa: CASSVGTGGIVEKLFF
d_call: TRBD1; v_call: TRBV28; j_call: TRBJ2-1; clone_size: once; cdr3_nt: TGTGCCAGCAGTATCGGACAGGGTATCGATGAGCAGTTCTTC; cdr3_aa: CASSIGQGIDEQFF
d_call: NA; v_call: TRBV7-6; j_call: TRBJ2-5; clone_size: NA; cdr3_nt: TGTGCCAGCAGCTCGAACCGGGACTCAAACCAAGAGACCCAGTACTTC; cdr3_aa: CASSSNRDSNQETQYF
d_call: TRBD2; v_call: TRBV4-3; j_call: TRBJ2-2; clone_size: NA; cdr3_nt: TGCGCCAGCAGCCAAGATTCGGGGGGGGCCCTGAGAGCCGGGGAGCTGTTTTTT; cdr3_aa: CASSQDSGGALRAGELFF
d_call: NA; v_call: TRBV28; j_call: TRBJ1-1; clone_size: NA; cdr3_nt: TGTGCCAGCAGCCCAGAGACAGGGAACACTGAAGCTTTCTTT; cdr3_aa: CASSPETGNTEAFF
d_call: NA; v_call: TRBV5-1; j_call: TRBJ2-7; clone_size: NA; cdr3_nt: TGCGCCAGCAGCTTCGGGCGGCACGGAAACTACGAGCAGTACTTC; cdr3_aa: CASSFGRHGNYEQYF
d_call: NA; v_call: TRBV10-3; j_call: TRBJ1-2; clone_size: NA; cdr3_nt: TGTGCCATCATGGTTCGCTCTGCGGACGGCGATGGCTACACCTTC; cdr3_aa: CAIMVRSADGDGYTF
d_call: TRBD1; v_call: TRBV10-3; j_call: TRBJ2-2; clone_size: NA; cdr3_nt: TGTGCCAGCCGTCACCAGGACAGGGGAATTTTCACCGGGGAGCTGTTTTTT; cdr3_aa: CASRHQDRGIFTGELFF
d_call: TRBD2; v_call: TRBV7-3; j_call: TRBJ2-7; clone_size: NA; cdr3_nt: TGTGCCAGCAGCCTAACTAGCGGGAGCACCTACGAGCAGTACTTC; cdr3_aa: CASSLTSGSTYEQYF